A single sample gave rise to the 9 T cell receptor beta chains below, sequenced in a study of shared clonotypes between healthy human individuals. Naive-designated CD8 cells lacked CD45RO, were positively enriched for CCR7, and omitted terminally differentiated effector memory CD45RA+ cells. TCRdb's copy holds only in-frame clones and misses some; the assay was immunoSEQ multiplex PCR. This sample has nearly 600,000 clones, with 95% to 96% found just once. What was sequenced was naive CD8+ T cells sorted from blood. Every receptor here comes from a woman in her thirties in good health.

The chain joins TRBV28 to TRBJ2-7; D tentatively fits TRBD1 or TRBD2 (5 bases each). Germline lookup yields CDR1 MDHEN and CDR2 SYDVKM. The CDR3 runs 12 residues. V shed 8 bases and J shed 1 base, with 9 bases lying between them. CDR3 coding DNA: TGTGCCAGCGGGACGGATTCCTACGAGCAGTACTTC. As protein: CASGTDSYEQYF.

The count of this clone is one. The rearrangement uses TRBV28 and TRBJ2-4, with no clear D. The ends were cut back, 5 bases at V and 0 bases at J, with 11 bases in the middle. There are 15 residues in the CDR3. Per germline, CDR1 MDHEN and CDR2 SYDVKM. CDR3 in DNA: TGTGCCAGCAGTCTTTCGTCCTTAGCCAAAAACATTCAGTACTTC. Residues: CASSLSSLAKNIQYF.

J is TRBJ2-3 and V is TRBV5-4; D is possibly TRBD2 (5 bases). CDR1 is SGHNT and CDR2 is YYREEE in the germline V gene (reference sequence). With 0 bases removed from V and 4 bases from J, the gap between germline ends came to 12 bases. This CDR3 spans 15 amino acids. This chain's CDR3 is CASSLGEMAADTQYF. The DNA of the CDR3 is TGTGCCAGCAGCTTGGGGGAGATGGCTGCAGATACGCAGTATTTT.

This clone was seen just once. The genes are TRBV29-1 and TRBJ2-1; D remains ambiguous. CDR3 length: 10 amino acids. V gave up 6 bases and J gave up 9 bases, with 9 bases separating them. The germline gives CDR1 SQVTM, CDR2 ANQGSEA. The CDR3 bases are TGCAGCGTGTCGAGTACTGAGCAGTTCTTC. This gives the protein CSVSSTEQFF.

This clone was found once. Other DNA sequences in the same sample also yield this CDR3. The chain carries TRBV28 and TRBJ2-7; no reliable D call. The CDR3 loop spans 11 amino acids. CDR1 and CDR2 from the germline V gene are MDHEN and SYDVKM. Trimming stripped 5 bases from V and 3 bases from J, with 5 bases between. For the CDR3, the DNA is TGTGCCAGCAGTGTCCGCTACGAGCAGTACTTC. Its translation is CASSVRYEQYF.

The chain couples TRBV19 to TRBJ2-1; the D is unclear. With 4 bases removed from V and 0 bases from J, the gap between germline ends came to 10 bases. The CDR3 is 15 residues long. Germline lookup yields CDR1 LNHDA and CDR2 SQIVND (reference sequence). The CDR3 DNA follows: TGTGCCAGTAGTACCGAACCAAGCTCCTACAATGAGCAGTTCTTC. Its translation: CASSTEPSSYNEQFF.

V usage is TRBV5-1 and J usage is TRBJ2-7; 12 nucleotides align to TRBD2. V was clipped by 2 bases and J by 5 bases; unmatched bases: 5. This CDR3 has 15 residues. The germline V gene encodes CDR1 SGHRS and CDR2 YFSETQ. The CDR3 reads CASSFLAGGPNEQYF. CDR3 nucleotide sequence: TGCGCCAGCAGCTTTCTAGCGGGAGGGCCCAACGAGCAGTACTTC.

The rearrangement joins TRBV6-1 to TRBJ2-5; D uncertain. In germline, CDR1 is MNHNS, CDR2 SASEGT. The CDR3 sequence is 14 residues long. The germline V and J ends were trimmed by 8 bases and 1 base, with 14 bases remaining between them. The CDR3 DNA reads TGTGCCAGCCGGGTTAGAGGTGTCCAAGAGACCCAGTACTTC. It codes for CASRVRGVQETQYF.

The V call is TRBV7-9, the J call TRBJ2-1; D gene ambiguous. The CDR3 is made up of 16 amino acids. The V gene's germline CDR1 is SEHNR and CDR2 FQNEAQ (reference sequence). The V gene lost 5 bases and the J gene lost 3 bases, with 17 bases spanning the gap. The CDR3 sequence is CASSHPLLTVYNEQFF. The CDR3 DNA is TGTGCCAGCAGCCACCCGTTACTAACGGTCTACAATGAGCAGTTCTTC. Using reference TRBV7-9 and TRBJ2-1 for the parts outside the CDR3, the full variable domain is DTGVSQNPRHKITKRGQNVTFRCDPISEHNRLYWYRQTLGQGPEFLTYFQNEAQLEKSRLLSDRFSAERPKGSFSTLEIQRTEQGDSAMYLCASSHPLLTVYNEQFFGPGTRLTVL.